This entry describes one T cell receptor beta chain. Its specificity is unknown. Data came from immunoSEQ multiplex PCR; TCRdb stores just in-frame clones and leaves some out. This sample has some 97,000 clones, with roughly 91% found just once. There are 19 residues in the CDR3. J was trimmed by 7 bases and V by 1 base; bases with no gene match: 11. Germline CDR1 and CDR2: KGHSH and LQKENI. The source of the sample is a study of T cell responses to AZD1222 COVID-19 vaccine. Findings of the study overall: Scientists sampled the repertoires only once the peak T cell response had passed. Only a handful of people who got AZD1222 tested seropositive at baseline.

V gene TRBV18 combines with J gene TRBJ2-2, with TRBD2 matching over 14 bases. The source material was peripheral blood, sampled on day 0 of AZD1222 vaccination. The TCR comes from an adult in good health. As DNA, the CDR3 is TGTGCCAGCTCACCACGAGCGCGGACTAGCGGGAGGTCGGTCGGGGAGCTGTTTTTT. Translating it yields CASSPRARTSGRSVGELFF.